The 4 T cell receptor beta chains in this list originate from one sample, sequenced in a study of blood T cell repertoires in COVID-19. TCRdb keeps only in-frame clones here, not all; method: immunoSEQ multiplex PCR. The sample records approximately 160,000 clones, 84% being singletons. What was sequenced was peripheral blood. The receptors here all came from a middle-aged man who had recovered from COVID-19.

By sample share, this clone is large. The rearrangement links TRBV6-2 or TRBV6-3 to TRBJ2-7, with unresolved D. The germline V gene encodes CDR1 MNHEY and CDR2 SVGEGT. The CDR3 contains 12 residues. Trimming shortened V by 2 bases and J by 4 bases, and 6 bases separated the two germline ends. The CDR3 DNA reads TGTGCCAGCAGTTACGGAGTTTACGAGCAGTACTTC. It translates to CASSYGVYEQYF.

The CDR3 region is CASGRGLEDTQYF. The CDR3 bases are TGTGCTAGTGGCCGCGGGCTAGAAGATACGCAGTATTTT. The chain combines TRBV12-5 with TRBJ2-3; the D gene is possibly TRBD2 (5 bases). The CDR3 runs 13 residues. CDR1 LGHNT and CDR2 FRNRAP come from the germline V gene. The V end was cut by 6 bases, the J end by 5 bases, with 12 bases between.

This rearrangement joins TRBV11-3 to TRBJ2-3, with 7 bases matching TRBD2. The CDR3 spans 17 residues. The junction had 9 bases not matched to a gene; V was cut back by 3 bases and J by 0 bases. The germline V gene encodes CDR1 SGHNT and CDR2 YENEEA. This CDR3 reads CASSFHLGAGSTDTQYF. CDR3 DNA: TGTGCCAGCAGCTTCCACCTTGGAGCGGGGAGCACAGATACGCAGTATTTT.

This rearrangement joins TRBV6-2 or TRBV6-3 to TRBJ2-2, with 10 bases that match TRBD1. The V gene's germline CDR1 is MNHEY and CDR2 SVGEGT. The CDR3 totals 17 residues. The V gene end was trimmed by 4 bases and the J gene end by 4 bases; junction bases not matched to a gene: 9. The chain's CDR3 is CASSSPGQGFPTGELFF. The CDR3 DNA is TGTGCCAGCAGTTCCCCGGGACAGGGGTTTCCCACCGGGGAGCTGTTTTTT.